Included here is one T cell receptor (beta chain) sequence, with context. This record belongs to a study of blood T cell repertoires in COVID-19. For the study at large: Both acute and convalescent COVID-19 samples were obtained from the United States, Italy and Spain. Nucleic acid was either cDNA or gDNA, and it came from T cells, B-cell-depleted T cells, or PBMCs.

In the authors' workflow: Reference gene primer amplification yielded estimated nucleated cell counts. Clones were sequenced by immunoSEQ multiplex PCR, and TCRdb holds only the in-frame ones, with some missing. V and J calls and clone size are given by that table; D and trimming were obtained from the DNA. Of under 250,000 clones detected, just under 85% appear once; the ten largest clones hold over 7.5%. Trimming removed 5 bases from V and 7 bases from J, with 20 bases in between. In germline, CDR1 is MNHEY, CDR2 SVGAGI. This CDR3 comprises 15 residues. The TCR comes from a man older than 75 with acute or convalescent COVID-19. Sequenced sample: peripheral blood. The chain links TRBV6-5 to TRBJ1-1; no firm D call. The CDR3 nucleotides read TGTGCCAGCAGTCCCCCGGGCGTGGGTCGGGGTGAAGCTTTCTTT. Protein sequence: CASSPPGVGRGEAFF.